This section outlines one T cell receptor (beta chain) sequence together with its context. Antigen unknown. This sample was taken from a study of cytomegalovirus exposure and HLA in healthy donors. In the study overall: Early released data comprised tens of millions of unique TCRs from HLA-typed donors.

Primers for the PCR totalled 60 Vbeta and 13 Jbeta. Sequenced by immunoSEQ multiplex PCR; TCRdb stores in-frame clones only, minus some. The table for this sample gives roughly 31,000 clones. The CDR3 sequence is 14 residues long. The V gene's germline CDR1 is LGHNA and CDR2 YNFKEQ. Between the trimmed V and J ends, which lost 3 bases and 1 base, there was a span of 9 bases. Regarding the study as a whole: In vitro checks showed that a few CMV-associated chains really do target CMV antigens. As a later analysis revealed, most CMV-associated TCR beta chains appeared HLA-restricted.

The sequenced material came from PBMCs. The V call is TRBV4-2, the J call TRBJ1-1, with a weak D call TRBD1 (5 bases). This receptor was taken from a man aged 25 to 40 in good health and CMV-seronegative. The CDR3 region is CASSHLDRNTEAFF. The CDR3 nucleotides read TGTGCCAGCAGCCACCTCGACAGGAACACTGAAGCTTTCTTT.